Listed below are T cell receptor beta chains from one sample, sequenced in a study of somatic mutations in cytotoxic T cells in rheumatoid arthritis. Libraries were prepared by immunoSEQ multiplex PCR; TCRdb keeps only in-frame clonotypes and omits some of them. The table shows thousands of clones, with 87% occurring only once. The sequencing input was CD8+ T cells sorted from blood. The receptor set was obtained from a man aged 35-49 years with rheumatoid arthritis. Both conserved end residues are part of each CDR3. A D gene is named only where the DNA matches it firmly. Clone sizes are given selectively: once, few, many, or a class where the clone is expanded.

J: TRBJ1-1; size: NA; V: TRBV7-6; D: TRBD1; CDR3: CASSLEDRGGAEAFF; DNA: TGTGCCAGCAGCTTAGAGGACCGAGGGGGCGCGGAGGCTTTCTTT
J: TRBJ2-5; size: NA; V: TRBV5-6; D: NA; CDR3: CASRSRGIQETQYF; DNA: TGTGCCAGCAGATCAAGGGGGATCCAAGAGACCCAGTACTTC
J: TRBJ2-1; size: NA; V: TRBV29-1; D: TRBD2; CDR3: CSVSGGPPYNEQFF; DNA: TGCAGCGTAAGCGGGGGGCCGCCCTACAATGAGCAGTTCTTC
J: TRBJ2-2; size: once; V: TRBV7-9; D: TRBD1; CDR3: CASSLTGAGELFF; DNA: TGTGCCAGCAGCTTGACAGGGGCCGGGGAGCTGTTTTTT
J: TRBJ2-5; size: NA; V: TRBV11-2; D: TRBD2; CDR3: CASSLVGPAGGGETQYF; DNA: TGTGCCAGCAGCTTAGTGGGCCCAGCGGGGGGGGGAGAGACCCAGTACTTC
J: TRBJ1-6; size: once; V: TRBV4-1; D: NA; CDR3: CASSPGPNSPLHF; DNA: TGCGCCAGCAGTCCTGGTCCTAATTCCCCCCTCCACTTT
J: TRBJ1-1; size: NA; V: TRBV5-5; D: NA; CDR3: CASSPKRVFTEAFF; DNA: TGTGCCAGCAGCCCTAAACGGGTTTTCACTGAAGCTTTCTTT
J: TRBJ1-4; size: few; V: TRBV18; D: NA; CDR3: CASSLADSNEKLFF; DNA: TGTGCCAGCTCACTGGCCGATTCTAATGAAAAACTGTTTTTT
J: TRBJ2-3; size: few; V: TRBV27; D: NA; CDR3: CASSLAGGTDTQYF; DNA: TGTGCCAGCAGTTTGGCAGGGGGCACAGATACGCAGTATTTT
J: TRBJ1-2; size: NA; V: TRBV9; D: TRBD1; CDR3: CASSSGTGGRLVDYGYTF; DNA: TGTGCCAGCAGCAGCGGGACAGGGGGCCGCCTAGTAGACTATGGCTACACCTTC
J: TRBJ2-4; size: NA; V: TRBV7-9; D: NA; CDR3: CASSFAQGPAKNIQYF; DNA: TGTGCCAGCAGCTTTGCCCAGGGTCCGGCCAAAAACATTCAGTACTTC
J: TRBJ2-1; size: NA; V: TRBV5-1; D: TRBD2; CDR3: CASSTGLAGGSYNEQFF; DNA: TGCGCCAGCAGCACGGGACTAGCGGGGGGGTCCTACAATGAGCAGTTCTTC
J: TRBJ1-2; size: large; V: TRBV4-1; D: NA; CDR3: CASTSGGNGYTF; DNA: TGCGCCAGCACCTCCGGAGGGAATGGCTACACCTTC
J: TRBJ1-6; size: NA; V: TRBV5-6; D: NA; CDR3: CASSSPYSALANSPLHF; DNA: TGTGCCAGCAGCTCGCCCTACAGTGCCCTCGCAAATTCACCCCTCCACTTT
J: TRBJ1-6; size: once; V: TRBV6-6; D: TRBD1; CDR3: CASSGTDSSYNSPLHF; DNA: TGTGCCAGCAGCGGGACAGACAGCTCCTATAATTCCCCCCTCCACTTT
J: TRBJ2-1; size: NA; V: TRBV12-5; D: NA; CDR3: CASDDWGGDEQFF; DNA: TGTGCTAGCGACGACTGGGGGGGCGATGAGCAGTTCTTC
J: TRBJ2-7; size: NA; V: TRBV27; D: NA; CDR3: CASSLLQNYEQYF; DNA: TGTGCCAGCAGTTTGCTACAGAATTACGAGCAGTACTTC
J: TRBJ1-1; size: NA; V: TRBV19; D: TRBD1; CDR3: CASSSDRGIDTEAFF; DNA: TGTGCCAGTAGTTCGGACAGGGGGATCGACACTGAAGCTTTCTTT
J: TRBJ1-1; size: once; V: TRBV6-1; D: TRBD1; CDR3: CASSTPGQRHTEAFF; DNA: TGTGCCAGCAGTACCCCGGGACAGAGACACACTGAAGCTTTCTTT
J: TRBJ2-5; size: NA; V: TRBV30; D: NA; CDR3: CAWTRVSETQYF; DNA: TGTGCCTGGACCCGGGTTAGCGAGACCCAGTACTTC
J: TRBJ1-2; size: once; V: TRBV7-9; D: TRBD1; CDR3: CASSSGQANYGYTF; DNA: TGTGCCAGCAGCTCAGGACAGGCTAACTATGGCTACACCTTC
J: TRBJ2-3; size: NA; V: TRBV28; D: TRBD2; CDR3: CASSFGGGTDTQYF; DNA: TGTGCCAGCAGTTTTGGGGGGGGCACAGATACGCAGTATTTT
J: TRBJ1-4; size: NA; V: TRBV28; D: TRBD1; CDR3: CASSRSDRDTEKLFF; DNA: TGTGCCAGCAGTCGCTCAGACAGGGATACTGAAAAACTGTTTTTT
J: TRBJ1-1; size: once; V: TRBV11-2; D: NA; CDR3: CASSLVPGRDTEAFF; DNA: TGTGCCAGCAGCTTAGTTCCAGGGCGAGACACTGAAGCTTTCTTT
J: TRBJ2-5; size: NA; V: TRBV11-3; D: TRBD1; CDR3: CASSPGQGAETQYF; DNA: TGTGCCAGCAGCCCTGGACAGGGGGCCGAGACCCAGTACTTC
J: TRBJ2-7; size: NA; V: TRBV19; D: TRBD2; CDR3: CASSPSSGGAYEQYF; DNA: TGTGCCAGTAGTCCGTCGAGCGGGGGGGCATACGAGCAGTACTTC